Described below is a single TCR beta chain sequence and its context. The antigen remains unidentified. The treatment was: 15 to 20 received Ad26.COV2.S at low or high dose, single or two shots; about five received placebo; per-sample allocation not given. Sampling happened 63 days after the first vaccine or placebo injection. These data belong to a study of Ad26.COV2.S vaccination and SARS-CoV-2 variants. Across the study: Ad26.COV2.S, an intramuscular injection, was given once or twice 56 days apart. Overall study findings and caveats: Substantial response breadth was reportedly seen for spike-specific CD8+ and CD4+ T cells after vaccination. TCR breadth and depth estimates may have understated total T cell responses. Vaccinees showed greater spike-specific TCR breadth than placebo recipients.

The CDR3 extends over 11 amino acids. Germline V CDR1 and CDR2: MNHEY, SMNVEV (reference sequence). The germline V and J ends were trimmed by 6 bases and 5 bases, with 5 bases remaining between them. This table comes from immunoSEQ multiplex PCR, and its TCRdb copy is limited to in-frame clones, with some not included. The sample holds about 350,000 clones, 80% to 90% seen once. The input for sequencing was peripheral blood, taken in a trial of Ad26.COV2.S vaccine versus placebo. The TCR originated in a person aged 18 to 59 who received the Ad26.COV2.S COVID-19 vaccine or a placebo. The chain joins TRBV27 to TRBJ2-1; no clear D. CDR3 in amino acids: CASSRNNEQFF. The CDR3 DNA sequence: TGTGCCAGCAGCCGAAACAATGAGCAGTTCTTC.